This T cell receptor beta chain was obtained from a study of CD8 T cells in ankylosing spondylitis. Study outcomes and limitations: Significant enrichment of disease-linked clones was reportedly seen in matched ankylosing spondylitis synovial fluid. Ankylosing spondylitis blood appeared to be characterized by a TCR beta motif of under ten highly homologous variants. In synovial fluid and blood from reactive arthritis, some motif variants were previously reported. Within peripheral blood, clones linked to disease were CD8+ and relatively rare.

Comments on this clonotype: The antigen is not known.

The germline V gene encodes CDR1 SNHLY and CDR2 FYNNEI. The ends were cut back, 4 bases at V and 0 bases at J, with 11 bases in the middle. CDR3 length equals 15 residues. Making the TCR beta libraries involved quantitative 5'-RACE with molecular barcodes. TCRdb recomputed calls from the 5' RACE reads with MiXCR, one row per CDR3 protein. The table lists about 500,000 distinct CDR3 sequences, more than 9.5% of them singletons. The source of this sequence is a male donor with ankylosing spondylitis. Sequenced sample: blood, either unsorted or a sorted T cell fraction (not recorded which). The chain recombines TRBV2 with TRBJ2-3, with D possibly matching TRBD2 (6 bases). The CDR3 loop reads CASSGSGLSTDTQYF. As DNA, the CDR3 is TGTGCCAGCAGTGGTAGCGGCCTGAGCACAGATACGCAGTATTTT.